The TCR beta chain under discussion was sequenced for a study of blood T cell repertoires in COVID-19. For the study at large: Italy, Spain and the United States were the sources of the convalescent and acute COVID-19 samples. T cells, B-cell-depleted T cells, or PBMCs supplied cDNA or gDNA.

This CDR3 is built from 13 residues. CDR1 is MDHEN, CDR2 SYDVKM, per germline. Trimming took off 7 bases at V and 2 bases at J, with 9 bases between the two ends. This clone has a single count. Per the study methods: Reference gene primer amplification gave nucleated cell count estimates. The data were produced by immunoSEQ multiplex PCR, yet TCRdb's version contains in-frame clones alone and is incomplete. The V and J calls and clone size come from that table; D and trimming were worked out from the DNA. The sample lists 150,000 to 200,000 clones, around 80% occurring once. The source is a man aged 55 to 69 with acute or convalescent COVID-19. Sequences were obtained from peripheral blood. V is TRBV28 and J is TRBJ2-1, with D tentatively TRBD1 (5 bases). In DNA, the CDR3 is TGTGCCAGCACGCAGGGTCCCTACAATGAGCAGTTCTTC. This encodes CASTQGPYNEQFF.